This TCR beta chain was retrieved from a study of cytomegalovirus exposure and HLA in healthy donors. The germline CDR1 and CDR2 sequences are MGHDK and SYGVNS. This CDR3 has 14 amino acids. Trimming removed 3 bases from V and 5 bases from J, with 14 bases in between. Note on this clone: The antigen remains unidentified.

Sequenced by immunoSEQ multiplex PCR; TCRdb stores in-frame clones only, minus some. The top ten hold more than 1% of the sample, which has 200,000 to 250,000 clones, about 90% seen once. Study-level points and caveats: Specificity of three CMV-associated chains for CMV antigens was verified in vitro.

V usage is TRBV25-1 and J usage is TRBJ2-7, with D perhaps TRBD1 (6 bases). Sequences were obtained from PBMCs. The receptor comes from a woman aged 18-29 years in good health and CMV-seronegative. The CDR3 reads CASSDGTNFHEQYF. The DNA for the CDR3 is TGTGCCAGCAGTGACGGGACAAACTTCCACGAGCAGTACTTC.